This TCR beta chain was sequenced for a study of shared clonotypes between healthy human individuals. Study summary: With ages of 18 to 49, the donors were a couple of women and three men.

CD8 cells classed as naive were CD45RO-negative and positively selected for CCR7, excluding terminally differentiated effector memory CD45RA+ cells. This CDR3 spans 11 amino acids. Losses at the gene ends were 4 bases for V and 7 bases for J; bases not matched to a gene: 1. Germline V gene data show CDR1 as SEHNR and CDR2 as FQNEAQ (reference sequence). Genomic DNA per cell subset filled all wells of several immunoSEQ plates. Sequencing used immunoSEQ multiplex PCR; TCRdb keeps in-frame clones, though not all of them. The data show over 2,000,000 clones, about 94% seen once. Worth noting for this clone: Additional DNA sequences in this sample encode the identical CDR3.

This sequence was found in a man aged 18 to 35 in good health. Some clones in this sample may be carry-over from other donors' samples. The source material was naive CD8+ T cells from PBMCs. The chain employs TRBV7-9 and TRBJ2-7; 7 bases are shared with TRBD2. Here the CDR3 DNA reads TGTGCCAGCAGCTCAGCGGGAGAGCAGTACTTC. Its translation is CASSSAGEQYF.